One sample yielded the 8 T cell receptor beta chains listed below, sequenced in a study of control samples from healthy donors and cancer patients. Some clones are missing from TCRdb's copy, which holds only in-frame ones; the method was immunoSEQ multiplex PCR. The data show fewer than 110,000 clones, approximately 90% seen once. The specimen sequenced was blood. These receptors all come from a man aged 25-45 years in good health.

This clone has only one observation. CDR3 DNA sequence: TGTGCCAGCAAAGACAGGGTTAGCAATGAGCAGTTCTTC. This translates into CASKDRVSNEQFF. This chain joins TRBV6-6 and TRBJ2-1; TRBD1 matches 7 bases. The CDR3 length is 13 residues. V trimming: 7 bases; J trimming: 6 bases; junction bases outside the gene matches: 6. Germline CDR1 MNHNY, CDR2 SVGAGI (reference sequence).

The V gene is TRBV5-1, the J gene TRBJ1-3; no clear D. V dropped 0 bases and J dropped 0 bases, with 13 bases sitting between them. The CDR3 is 17 residues long. The germline gives CDR1 SGHRS, CDR2 YFSETQ. The CDR3 DNA sequence: TGCGCCAGCAGCTTGGTACCGTCCGAAAGCTCTGGAAACACCATATATTTT. It yields the protein CASSLVPSESSGNTIYF.

The chain joins TRBV6-5 to TRBJ1-5; 7 nucleotides line up with TRBD1. The V gene end was trimmed by 7 bases and the J gene end by 2 bases; junction bases not matched to a gene: 8. The CDR3 totals 15 residues. Germline lookup yields CDR1 MNHEY and CDR2 SVGAGI. CDR3 amino acids: CASKGDRDGNQPQHF. CDR3 DNA: TGTGCCAGCAAGGGGGACAGAGACGGCAATCAGCCCCAGCATTTT.

This clone came up many times. The V and J genes are TRBV5-1 and TRBJ2-1; D is unresolved. This CDR3 has 14 amino acids. The germline V and J ends were trimmed by 4 bases and 0 bases, with 8 bases remaining between them. Germline-derived CDR1 and CDR2 are SGHRS and YFSETQ. As DNA, the CDR3 is TGCGCCAGCAGCGCGCAGAGCTCCTACAATGAGCAGTTCTTC. Translated: CASSAQSSYNEQFF.

This clone has a handful of counts. This chain uses TRBV4-1 with TRBJ1-4, with 9 nucleotides matching TRBD1. This CDR3 region has 18 residues. Germline values: CDR1 MGHRA, CDR2 YSYEKL. J was trimmed by 7 bases and V by 4 bases; bases with no gene match: 16. CDR3 DNA: TGCGCCAGCAGCCGGCAATTACCACAGGGGGCTAGTCGTGAAAAACTGTTTTTT. Residues: CASSRQLPQGASREKLFF.

The chain is built from TRBV5-6 and TRBJ1-2; 9 bases match TRBD1. Germline CDR1 reads SGHDT; CDR2 reads YYEEEE. Trimming removed 4 bases from V and 10 bases from J; junction bases left unmatched: 11. This CDR3 has 14 amino acids. For the CDR3, the DNA is TGTGCCAGCAGCCCAGGGACAGGGTTACCCTACTACACCTTC. The encoded protein is CASSPGTGLPYYTF. Supplemented by reference TRBV5-6 and TRBJ1-2, the full variable domain reads DAGVTQSPTHLIKTRGQQVTLRCSPKSGHDTVSWYQQALGQGPQFIFQYYEEEERQRGNFPDRFSGHQFPNYSSELNVNALLLGDSALYLCASSPGTGLPYYTFGSGTRLTVV.

V usage is TRBV28 and J usage is TRBJ2-7; maybe TRBD2 (5 bases). The CDR3 totals 15 residues. V lost 7 bases and J lost 5, with 21 bases in between. From germline, CDR1 is MDHEN and CDR2 SYDVKM. CDR3: CASTSRGPLRDEQYF. CDR3 coding DNA: TGTGCCAGCACCTCCCGAGGGCCTCTTCGCGACGAGCAGTACTTC.

This rearrangement joins TRBV5-1 to TRBJ1-2, with a weak D call TRBD1 (5 bases). V was cut by 7 bases and J by 0 bases, with 13 bases left in between. In germline, CDR1 is SGHRS, CDR2 YFSETQ. The CDR3 covers 14 residues. The CDR3 sequence is CASQDTTSNYGYTF. CDR3 in DNA: TGCGCCAGCCAGGACACTACCTCTAACTATGGCTACACCTTC.